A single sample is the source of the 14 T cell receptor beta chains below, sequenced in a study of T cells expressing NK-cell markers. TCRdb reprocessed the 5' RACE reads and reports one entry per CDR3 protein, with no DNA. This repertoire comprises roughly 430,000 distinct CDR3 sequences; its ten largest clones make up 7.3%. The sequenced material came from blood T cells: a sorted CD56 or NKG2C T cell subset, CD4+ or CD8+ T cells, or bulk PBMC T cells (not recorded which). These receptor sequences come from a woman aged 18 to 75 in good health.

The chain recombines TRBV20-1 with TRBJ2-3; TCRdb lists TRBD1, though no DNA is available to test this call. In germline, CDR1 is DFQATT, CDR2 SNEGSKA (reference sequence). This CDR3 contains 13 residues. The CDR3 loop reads CSAARVVQDTQYF.

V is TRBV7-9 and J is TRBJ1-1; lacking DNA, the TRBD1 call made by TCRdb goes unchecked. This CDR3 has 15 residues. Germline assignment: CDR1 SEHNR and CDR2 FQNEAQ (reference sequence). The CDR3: CASSLPGQGNTEAFF.

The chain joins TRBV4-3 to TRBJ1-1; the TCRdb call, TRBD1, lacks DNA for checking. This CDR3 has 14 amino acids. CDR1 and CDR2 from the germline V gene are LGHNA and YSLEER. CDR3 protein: CASSQDGGRGGAFF.

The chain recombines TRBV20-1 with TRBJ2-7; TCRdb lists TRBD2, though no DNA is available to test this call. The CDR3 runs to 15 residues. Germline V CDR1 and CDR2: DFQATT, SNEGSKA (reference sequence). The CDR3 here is CSAGTSGTVSYEQYF.

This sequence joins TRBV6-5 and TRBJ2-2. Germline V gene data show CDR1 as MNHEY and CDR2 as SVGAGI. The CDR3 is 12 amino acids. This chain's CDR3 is CASSYLTGELFF.

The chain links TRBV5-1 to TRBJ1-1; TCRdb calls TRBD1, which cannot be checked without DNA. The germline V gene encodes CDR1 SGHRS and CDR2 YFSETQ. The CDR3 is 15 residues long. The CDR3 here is CASSLGRTGSTEAFF.

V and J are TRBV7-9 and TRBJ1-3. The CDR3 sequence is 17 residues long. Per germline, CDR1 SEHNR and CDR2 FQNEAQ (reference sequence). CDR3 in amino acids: CASSPTTLALSGNTIYF.

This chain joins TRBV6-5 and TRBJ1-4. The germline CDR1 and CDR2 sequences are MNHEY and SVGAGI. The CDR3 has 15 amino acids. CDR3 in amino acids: CASSYSRTLGEKLFF.

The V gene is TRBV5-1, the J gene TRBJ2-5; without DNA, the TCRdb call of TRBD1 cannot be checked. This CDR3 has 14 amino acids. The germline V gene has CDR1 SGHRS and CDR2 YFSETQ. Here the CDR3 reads CASSFFGTEETQYF.

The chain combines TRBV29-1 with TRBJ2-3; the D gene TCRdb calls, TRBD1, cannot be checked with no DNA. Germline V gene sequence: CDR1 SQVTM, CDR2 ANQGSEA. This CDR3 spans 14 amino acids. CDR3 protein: CSVDGRGSTDTQYF.

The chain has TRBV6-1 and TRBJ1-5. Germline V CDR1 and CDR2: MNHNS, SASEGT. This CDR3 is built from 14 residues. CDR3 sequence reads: CATSLGSPTQPQHF.

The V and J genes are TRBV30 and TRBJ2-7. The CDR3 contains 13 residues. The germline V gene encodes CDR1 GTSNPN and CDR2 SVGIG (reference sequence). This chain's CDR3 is CAWKEGTKYEQYF.

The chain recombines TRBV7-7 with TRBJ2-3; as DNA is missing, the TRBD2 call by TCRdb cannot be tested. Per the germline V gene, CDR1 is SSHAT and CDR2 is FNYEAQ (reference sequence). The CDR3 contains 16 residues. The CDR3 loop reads CASSFGSGPGGDTQYF.

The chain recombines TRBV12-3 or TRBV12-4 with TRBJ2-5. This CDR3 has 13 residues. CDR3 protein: CASMEWVSETQYF.